This T cell receptor beta chain is from a study of beta chain features in type 1 diabetes (dated by TCRdb to 2016 to 2018). At the level of the whole study: Patients and healthy donors did not differ in mean age, gender distribution, total cell number or subset yield. A total of roughly 99 million sorted cells were examined across all samples, and the number of cells per subset was strongly correlated with RNA yield. The study compared the TCRB repertoires of sorted circulating CD4+ T cell subsets in recently diagnosed type 1 diabetes patients with those in matched healthy donors. Regulatory and stem cell-like memory subsets were obtained from only 8 patients and about 8 healthy donors, while naive and central memory subsets were obtained from all 28 donors.

With respect to this clone: Its antigen remains undetermined. One base away there is no much larger clone; base qualities are not given.

Trimming takes 5 bases from V and 4 bases from J, and the germline ends sit 12 bases apart. Per the germline V gene, ENHRY is the CDR1 and SYGVKD is the CDR2. The CDR3 runs 14 amino acids, cysteine and phenylalanine included. The retained sequence is limited to the CDR3, 42 bases, with the frame set at the first base. Each donor gave one peripheral blood draw, averaging roughly 120 mL, which was collected into heparinised tubes. A BD FACSAria II was used to sort naive, central memory, regulatory and stem cell-like memory CD4+ T cells with a panel that included CD45RO, CCR7, CD25, CD127, CD95 and CD27. Purity was above 95% for every sorted population. Right away, PBMCs were isolated by Lymphoprep density gradient centrifugation and were stained directly, with no culture step. To minimize batch effects, samples were stained and sorted in pairs, one healthy donor with one patient per experiment. The full study reports these points: In all four CD4+ subsets, TCRB CDR3 length was moderately but significantly shorter in type 1 diabetes patients. PCR may preferentially amplify shorter templates, but because patient and control samples were amplified and corrected together, any resulting skew would affect both groups equally. At VDJ recombination sites, patients with type 1 diabetes made fewer insertions and deleted more nucleotides, a pattern implying thymic rearrangement abnormalities. Because cDNA was sequenced instead of genomic DNA, highly expressing activated cells could be over-represented, though the groups showed no difference in activation or CD3 levels. Because small numbers of individuals were included in the HLA sub-analyses, any influence of HLA type on TCRB rearrangement was left unresolved. Naive, central memory and regulatory TCRB repertoires appeared more similar among patients than among healthy donors.

All of the isolated RNA was reverse transcribed with the High Capacity cDNA Reverse Transcription Kit, so expressed TCRB transcripts were sequenced. Deep immunoSEQ sequencing was performed on naive, central memory and regulatory T cell samples, with an average of around 3.4 million total reads per sample. Sorted cells were lysed in RLT buffer, and RNA was extracted using DNase-treated RNeasy Micro or Mini kits according to cell number. Each cell subset was processed on its own to prevent cross-contamination, while patient and healthy donor samples were processed together. The immunoSEQ multiplex PCR was used to amplify TCRB sequences from cDNA, generating 87-bp fragments that spanned the CDR3 region. Sequencing of the amplicons was done on the Illumina HiSeq platform. Regarding the original processing steps: Synthetic template baselines were used to correct PCR bias computationally, reads within Hamming distance 2 were collapsed together, and singletons that could not be merged were discarded. Reads were aligned to IMGT to assign V, D and J genes, CDR3 length, and insertions or deletions at six rearrangement sites. Within each subset, clonotype counts were normalized to sorted cell number, and only after that were true diversity and Gini coefficients computed with the tcR R package. Repertoire sharing was quantified using the overlap coefficient calculated on TCRB nucleotide sequences. Out-of-frame TCRB sequences from naive cells were analyzed as a proxy for the pre-selection repertoire. This is the immuneACCESS table as TCRdb keeps it, with only in-frame sequences that have V and J called. A part of the clones is gone; compared with another copy, unresolved V genes explain less than half, and the rest is unexplained. From that table come the V and J calls and clone size; the DNA was used to work out D and trimming. The table for this sample lists fewer than 650,000 clones; around 15% of them were counted only once. Roughly 0.098% of the sample belongs to the ten largest clones.

The chain joins TRBV10-3 to TRBJ1-5, with TRBD1 as a weak D call on 6 bases. The sequence derives from a man between 18 and 35 years old in good health. The material sequenced was naive CD4+ T cells from blood. The sample's cell subset or site label, in plain terms: true naive CD4+ T cells. The DNA sequence is as follows: TGTGCCATCAGTCTATCAGGGGCGAATCAGCCCCAGCATTTT. Translated, it gives CAISLSGANQPQHF.